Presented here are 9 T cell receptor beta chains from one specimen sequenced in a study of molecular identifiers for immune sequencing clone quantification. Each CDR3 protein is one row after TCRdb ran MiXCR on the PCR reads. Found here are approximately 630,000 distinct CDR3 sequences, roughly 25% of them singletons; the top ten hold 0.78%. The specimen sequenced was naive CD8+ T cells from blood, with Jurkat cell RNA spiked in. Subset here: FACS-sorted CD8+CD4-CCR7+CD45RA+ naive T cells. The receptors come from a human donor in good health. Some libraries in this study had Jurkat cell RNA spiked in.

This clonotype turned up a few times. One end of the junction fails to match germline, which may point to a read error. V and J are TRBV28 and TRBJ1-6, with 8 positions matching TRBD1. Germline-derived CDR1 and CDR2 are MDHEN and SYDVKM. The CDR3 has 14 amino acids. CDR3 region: CAFRGTGDNSPLLF. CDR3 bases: TGTGCCTTTAGGGGGACAGGAGATAATTCACCCCTCCTCTTT.

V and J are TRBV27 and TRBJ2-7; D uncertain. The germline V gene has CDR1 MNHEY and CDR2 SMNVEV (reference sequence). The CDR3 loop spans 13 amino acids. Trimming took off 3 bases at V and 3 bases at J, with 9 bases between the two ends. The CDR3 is CASSLGNFYEQYF. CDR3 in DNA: TGTGCCAGCAGTTTGGGCAACTTCTACGAGCAGTACTTC.

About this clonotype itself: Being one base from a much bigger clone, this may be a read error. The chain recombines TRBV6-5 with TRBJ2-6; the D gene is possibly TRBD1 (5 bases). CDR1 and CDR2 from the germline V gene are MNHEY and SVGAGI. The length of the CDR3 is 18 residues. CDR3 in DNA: TGTGCCAGCACCCCCTGGCTGACTGCACCCTCTGGGGCCAACGTCCTGCCTTTC. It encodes CASTPWLTAPSGANVLPF.

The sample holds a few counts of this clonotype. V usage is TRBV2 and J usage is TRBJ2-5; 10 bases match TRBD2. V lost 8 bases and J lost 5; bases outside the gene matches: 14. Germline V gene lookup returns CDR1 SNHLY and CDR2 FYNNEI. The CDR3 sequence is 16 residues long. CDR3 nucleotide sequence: TGTGCCAGCGCCGGGACTAGCGTCATGGGTAGGGAGACCCAGTACTTC. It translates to CASAGTSVMGRETQYF.

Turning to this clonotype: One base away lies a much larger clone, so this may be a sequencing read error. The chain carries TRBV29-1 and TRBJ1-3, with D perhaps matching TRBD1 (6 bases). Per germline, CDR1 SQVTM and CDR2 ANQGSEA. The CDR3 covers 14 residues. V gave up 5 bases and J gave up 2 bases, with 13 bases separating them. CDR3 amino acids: CSVTGTRPGNTIYF. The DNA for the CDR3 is TGCAGCGTTACCGGGACAAGGCCTGGAAACACCATATATTTT.

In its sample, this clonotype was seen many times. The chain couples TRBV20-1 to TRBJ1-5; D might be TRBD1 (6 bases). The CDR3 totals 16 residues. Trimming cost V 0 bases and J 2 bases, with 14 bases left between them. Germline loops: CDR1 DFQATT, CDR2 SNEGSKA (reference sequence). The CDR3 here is CSARDGSGAGNQPQHF. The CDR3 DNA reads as TGCAGTGCTAGAGATGGGTCAGGGGCGGGCAATCAGCCCCAGCATTTT.

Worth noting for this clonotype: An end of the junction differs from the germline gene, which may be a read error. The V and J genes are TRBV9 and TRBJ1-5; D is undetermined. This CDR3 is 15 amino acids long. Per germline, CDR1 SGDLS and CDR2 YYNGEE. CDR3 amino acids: CASSVAGHSNRPQHF. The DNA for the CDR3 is TGTGCCAGCAGCGTAGCTGGGCATAGCAATCGGCCCCAGCATTTT.

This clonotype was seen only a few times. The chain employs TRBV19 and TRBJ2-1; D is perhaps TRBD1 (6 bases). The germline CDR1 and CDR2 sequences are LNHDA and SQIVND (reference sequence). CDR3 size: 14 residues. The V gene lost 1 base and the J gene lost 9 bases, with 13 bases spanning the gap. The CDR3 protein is CASSIVYKGGEQFF. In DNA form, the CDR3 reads TGTGCCAGTAGTATAGTCTATAAAGGGGGTGAGCAGTTCTTC.

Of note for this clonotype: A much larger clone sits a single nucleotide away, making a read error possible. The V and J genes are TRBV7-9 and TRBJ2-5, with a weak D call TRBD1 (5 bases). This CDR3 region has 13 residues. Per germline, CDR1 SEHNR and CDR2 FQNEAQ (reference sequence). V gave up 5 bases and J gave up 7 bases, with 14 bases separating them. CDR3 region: CASSPPSTGTQYF. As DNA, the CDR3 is TGTGCCAGCAGCCCACCAAGCACAGGGACCCAGTACTTC.